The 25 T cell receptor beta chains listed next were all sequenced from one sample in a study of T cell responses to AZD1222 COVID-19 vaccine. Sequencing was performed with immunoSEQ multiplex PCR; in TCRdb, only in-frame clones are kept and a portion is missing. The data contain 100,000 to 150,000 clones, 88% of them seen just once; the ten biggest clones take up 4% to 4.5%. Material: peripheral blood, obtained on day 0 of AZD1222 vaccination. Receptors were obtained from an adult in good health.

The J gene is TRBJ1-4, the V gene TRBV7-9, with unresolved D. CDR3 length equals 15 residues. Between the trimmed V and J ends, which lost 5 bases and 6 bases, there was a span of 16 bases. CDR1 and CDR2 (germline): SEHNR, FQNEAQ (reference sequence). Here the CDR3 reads CASSVPGWFDEKLFF. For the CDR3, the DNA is TGTGCCAGCAGCGTTCCGGGGTGGTTTGATGAAAAACTGTTTTTT. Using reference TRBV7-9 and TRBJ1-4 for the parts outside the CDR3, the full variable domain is DTGVSQNPRHKITKRGQNVTFRCDPISEHNRLYWYRQTLGQGPEFLTYFQNEAQLEKSRLLSDRFSAERPKGSFSTLEIQRTEQGDSAMYLCASSVPGWFDEKLFFGSGTQLSVL.

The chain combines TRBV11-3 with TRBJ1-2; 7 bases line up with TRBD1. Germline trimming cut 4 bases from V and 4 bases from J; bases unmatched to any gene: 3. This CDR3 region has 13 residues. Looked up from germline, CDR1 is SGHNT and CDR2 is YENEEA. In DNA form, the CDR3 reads TGTGCCAGCAGCTCCGGGACAGTCTATGGCTACACCTTC. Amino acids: CASSSGTVYGYTF.

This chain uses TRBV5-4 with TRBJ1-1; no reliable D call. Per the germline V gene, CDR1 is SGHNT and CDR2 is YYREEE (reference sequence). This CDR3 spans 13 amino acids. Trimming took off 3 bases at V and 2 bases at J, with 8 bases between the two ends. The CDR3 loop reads CASSSTLNTEAFF. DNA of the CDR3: TGTGCCAGCAGCTCCACACTCAACACTGAAGCTTTCTTT.

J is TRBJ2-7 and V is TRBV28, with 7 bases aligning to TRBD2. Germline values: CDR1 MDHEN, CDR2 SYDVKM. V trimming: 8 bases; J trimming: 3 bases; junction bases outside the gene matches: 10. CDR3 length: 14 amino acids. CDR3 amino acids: CASCPLAADYEQYF. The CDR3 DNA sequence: TGTGCCAGCTGTCCCCTAGCGGCAGACTACGAGCAGTACTTC.

CDR3 sequence: CSAGTQPQHF. CDR3 sequence (DNA): TGCAGTGCTGGGACACAGCCCCAGCATTTT. The chain uses TRBV20-1 and TRBJ1-5; tentatively, D is TRBD1 (6 bases). CDR1 is DFQATT and CDR2 is SNEGSKA in the germline V gene (reference sequence). The V and J ends lost 5 bases and 7 bases respectively, with 6 bases between them. There are 10 residues in the CDR3.

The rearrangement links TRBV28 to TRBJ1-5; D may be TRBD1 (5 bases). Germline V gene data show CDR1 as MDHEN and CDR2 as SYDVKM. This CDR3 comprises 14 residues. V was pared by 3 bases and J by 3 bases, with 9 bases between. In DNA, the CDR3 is TGTGCCAGCAGTTTTGCGGGGGACAATCAGCCCCAGCATTTT. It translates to CASSFAGDNQPQHF. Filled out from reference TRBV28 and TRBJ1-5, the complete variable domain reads DVKVTQSSRYLVKRTGEKVFLECVQDMDHENMFWYRQDPGLGLRLIYFSYDVKMKEKGDIPEGYSVSREKKERFSLILESASTNQTSMYLCASSFAGDNQPQHFGDGTRLSIL.

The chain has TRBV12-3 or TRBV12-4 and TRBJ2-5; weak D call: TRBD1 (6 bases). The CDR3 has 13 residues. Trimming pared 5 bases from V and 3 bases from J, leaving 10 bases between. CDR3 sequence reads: CASSPTGKETQYF. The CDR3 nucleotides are TGTGCCAGCAGTCCTACAGGGAAAGAGACCCAGTACTTC.

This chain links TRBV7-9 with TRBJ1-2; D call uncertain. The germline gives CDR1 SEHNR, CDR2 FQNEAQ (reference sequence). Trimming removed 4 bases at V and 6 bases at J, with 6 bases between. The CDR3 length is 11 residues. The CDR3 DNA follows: TGTGCCAGCAGCTACGGAAATGGCTACACCTTC. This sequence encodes CASSYGNGYTF.

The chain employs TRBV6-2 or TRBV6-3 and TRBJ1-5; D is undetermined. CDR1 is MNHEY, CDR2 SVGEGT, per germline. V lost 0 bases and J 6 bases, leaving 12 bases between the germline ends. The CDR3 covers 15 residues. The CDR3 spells CASSYSPPVSQPQHF. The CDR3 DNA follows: TGTGCCAGCAGTTACTCTCCTCCAGTATCTCAGCCCCAGCATTTT.

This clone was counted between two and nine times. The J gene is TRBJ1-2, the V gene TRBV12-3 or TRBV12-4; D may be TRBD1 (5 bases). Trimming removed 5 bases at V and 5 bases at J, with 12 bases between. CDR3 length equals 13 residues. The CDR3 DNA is TGTGCCAGCAGTGCTACCGCAGGGTATGGCTACACCTTC. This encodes CASSATAGYGYTF.

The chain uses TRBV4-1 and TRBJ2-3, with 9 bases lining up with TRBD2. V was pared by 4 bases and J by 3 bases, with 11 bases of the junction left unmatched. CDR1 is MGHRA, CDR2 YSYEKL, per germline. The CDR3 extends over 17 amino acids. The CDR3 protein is CASSLLLYSGRTDTQYF. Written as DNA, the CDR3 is TGCGCCAGCAGCCTCCTATTGTATAGCGGGAGAACAGATACGCAGTATTTT.

The CDR3 coding sequence is TGTGCCAGCAGCTTGGAGGGGACCCACAATGAGCAGTTCTTC. As protein: CASSLEGTHNEQFF. V and J are TRBV13 and TRBJ2-1; D is perhaps TRBD2 (6 bases). V shed 3 bases and J shed 5 bases, with 11 bases lying between them. The CDR3 is 14 residues long. From germline, CDR1 is PRHDT and CDR2 FYEKMQ (reference sequence). Based on the CDR3 plus reference TRBV13 and TRBJ2-1, the full variable domain is AAGVIQSPRHLIKEKRETATLKCYPIPRHDTVYWYQQGPGQDPQFLISFYEKMQSDKGSIPDRFSAQQFSDYHSELNMSSLELGDSALYFCASSLEGTHNEQFFGPGTRLTVL.

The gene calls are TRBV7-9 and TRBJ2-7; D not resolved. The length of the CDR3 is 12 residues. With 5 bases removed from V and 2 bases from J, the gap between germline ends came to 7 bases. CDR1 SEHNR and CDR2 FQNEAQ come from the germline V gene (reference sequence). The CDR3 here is CASSKAAYEQYF. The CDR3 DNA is TGTGCCAGCAGCAAGGCAGCCTACGAGCAGTACTTC.

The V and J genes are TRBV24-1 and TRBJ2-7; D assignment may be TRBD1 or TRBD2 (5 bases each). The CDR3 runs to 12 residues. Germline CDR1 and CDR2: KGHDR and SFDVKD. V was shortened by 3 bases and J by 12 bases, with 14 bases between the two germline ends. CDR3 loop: CATSDNRDRWYF. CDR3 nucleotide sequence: TGTGCCACCAGTGATAACCGGGACCGTTGGTACTTC.

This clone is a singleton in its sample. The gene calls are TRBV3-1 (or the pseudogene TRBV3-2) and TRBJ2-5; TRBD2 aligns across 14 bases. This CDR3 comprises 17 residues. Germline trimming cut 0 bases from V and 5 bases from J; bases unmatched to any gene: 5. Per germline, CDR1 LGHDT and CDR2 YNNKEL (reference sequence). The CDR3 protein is CASSQDKGLAGDETQYF. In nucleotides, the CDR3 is TGTGCCAGCAGCCAAGATAAGGGACTAGCGGGAGATGAGACCCAGTACTTC.

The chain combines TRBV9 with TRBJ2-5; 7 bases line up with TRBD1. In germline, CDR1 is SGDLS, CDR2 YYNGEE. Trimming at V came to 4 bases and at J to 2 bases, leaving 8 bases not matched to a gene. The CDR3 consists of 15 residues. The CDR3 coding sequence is TGTGCCAGCAGCTCCAACAGGGGCCCTCAAGAGACCCAGTACTTC. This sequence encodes CASSSNRGPQETQYF.

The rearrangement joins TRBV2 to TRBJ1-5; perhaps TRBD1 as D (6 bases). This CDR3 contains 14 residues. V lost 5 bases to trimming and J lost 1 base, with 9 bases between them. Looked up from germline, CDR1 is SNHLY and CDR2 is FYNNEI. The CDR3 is CASSTDSSNQPQHF. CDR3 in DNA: TGTGCCAGCAGTACGGACAGCAGCAATCAGCCCCAGCATTTT.

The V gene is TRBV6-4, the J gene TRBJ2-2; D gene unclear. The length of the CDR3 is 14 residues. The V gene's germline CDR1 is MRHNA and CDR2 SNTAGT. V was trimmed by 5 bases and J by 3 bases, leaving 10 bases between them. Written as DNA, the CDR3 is TGTGCCAGCAGTATCGGGCTAGACACCGGGGAGCTGTTTTTT. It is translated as CASSIGLDTGELFF.

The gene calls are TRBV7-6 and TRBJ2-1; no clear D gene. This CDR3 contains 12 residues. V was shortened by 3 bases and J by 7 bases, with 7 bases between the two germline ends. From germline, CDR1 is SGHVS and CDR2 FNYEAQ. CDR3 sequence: CASSFSGNEQFF. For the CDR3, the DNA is TGTGCCAGCAGCTTTTCCGGGAATGAGCAGTTCTTC.

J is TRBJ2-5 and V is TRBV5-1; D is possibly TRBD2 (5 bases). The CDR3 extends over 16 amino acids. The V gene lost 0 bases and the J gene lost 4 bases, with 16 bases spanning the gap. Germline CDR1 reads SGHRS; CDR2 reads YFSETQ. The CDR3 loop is CASSLATPGTRETQYF. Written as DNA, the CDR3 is TGCGCCAGCAGCTTGGCGACCCCGGGAACGAGAGAGACCCAGTACTTC. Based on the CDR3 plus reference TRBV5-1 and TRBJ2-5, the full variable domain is KAGVTQTPRYLIKTRGQQVTLSCSPISGHRSVSWYQQTPGQGLQFLFEYFSETQRNKGNFPGRFSGRQFSNSRSEMNVSTLELGDSALYLCASSLATPGTRETQYFGPGTRLLVL.

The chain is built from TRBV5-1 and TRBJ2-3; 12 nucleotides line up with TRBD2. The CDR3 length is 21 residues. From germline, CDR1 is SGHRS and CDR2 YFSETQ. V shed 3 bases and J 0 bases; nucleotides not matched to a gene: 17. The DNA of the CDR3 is TGCGCCAGCAGCTATCGGGGGGCTAGCGGGAGGGAGAGGGTGAGCACAGATACGCAGTATTTT. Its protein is CASSYRGASGRERVSTDTQYF.

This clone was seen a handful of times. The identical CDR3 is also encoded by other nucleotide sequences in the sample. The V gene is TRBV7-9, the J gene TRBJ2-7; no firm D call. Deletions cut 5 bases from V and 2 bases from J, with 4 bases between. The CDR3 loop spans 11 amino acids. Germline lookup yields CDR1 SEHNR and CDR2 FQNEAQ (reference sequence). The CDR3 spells CASSRTYEQYF. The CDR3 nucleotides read TGTGCCAGCAGCCGGACCTACGAGCAGTACTTC.

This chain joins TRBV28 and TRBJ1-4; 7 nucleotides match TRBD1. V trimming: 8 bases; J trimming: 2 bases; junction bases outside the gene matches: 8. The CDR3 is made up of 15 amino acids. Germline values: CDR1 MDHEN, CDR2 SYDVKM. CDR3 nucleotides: TGTGCCAGCGGGGACAGTTATAGCACTAATGAAAAACTGTTTTTT. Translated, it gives CASGDSYSTNEKLFF.

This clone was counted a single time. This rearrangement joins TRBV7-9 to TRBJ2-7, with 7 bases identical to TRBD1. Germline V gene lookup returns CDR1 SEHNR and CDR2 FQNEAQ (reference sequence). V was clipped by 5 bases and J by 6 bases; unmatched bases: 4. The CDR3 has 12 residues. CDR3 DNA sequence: TGTGCCAGCAGCCTATCAGGGGGCGAGCAGTACTTC. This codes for CASSLSGGEQYF.

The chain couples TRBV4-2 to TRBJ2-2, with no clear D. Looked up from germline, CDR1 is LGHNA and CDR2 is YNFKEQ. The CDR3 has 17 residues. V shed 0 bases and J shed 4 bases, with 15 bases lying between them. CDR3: CASSQDGEAQPTGELFF. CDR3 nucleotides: TGTGCCAGCAGCCAAGACGGAGAGGCGCAGCCCACCGGGGAGCTGTTTTTT.